This T cell receptor (beta chain) is drawn from a study of T cell repertoires in cytomegalovirus infection. Study-level information: It was recently identified HLA-C-restricted and well-studied HLA-B-restricted CMV epitopes that the study used. Matching HLA type and CMV infection were both indicated by public TCR beta signatures.

Study-level findings and limits: Clonotypes of TCR beta that were HLA-C-restricted and CMV-specific dominated the ex vivo response.

MiXCR, applied by TCRdb to the reads, yields one record per CDR3 protein. The sample has approximately 770,000 distinct CDR3 sequences, around 29% seen once. The CDR3 has 17 amino acids. The ends were cut back, 1 base at V and 6 bases at J, with 20 bases in the middle. Germline CDR1 SEHNR, CDR2 FQNEAQ (reference sequence). In the case of this clonotype: As yet, its antigen is unknown.

The clonotype was recovered from a human donor in good health (CMV status not recorded). Some clones in this sample may be carry-over from other donors' samples. The sequenced sample was cultured CD8+ T cells from PBMCs, obtained from culture after CMV antigen stimulation. The chain couples TRBV7-9 to TRBJ2-3; tentative D call: TRBD2 (6 bases). CDR3 protein: CASSLGVTDPGGDTQYF. CDR3 coding DNA: TGTGCCAGCAGCTTAGGAGTCACCGACCCTGGGGGGGATACGCAGTATTTT. Variable domain in full (rest from reference TRBV7-9 and TRBJ2-3): DTGVSQNPRHKITKRGQNVTFRCDPISEHNRLYWYRQTLGQGPEFLTYFQNEAQLEKSRLLSDRFSAERPKGSFSTLEIQRTEQGDSAMYLCASSLGVTDPGGDTQYFGPGTRLTVL.